Below are 13 T cell receptor beta chains sequenced from a single sample in a study of blood T cell repertoires in COVID-19. Produced via immunoSEQ multiplex PCR; TCRdb's table is partial and in-frame only. The sample has around 140,000 clones, around 86% seen once; the top ten hold 7.5% to 9%. Specimen: peripheral blood. Source of these receptors: a human donor in a cohort sampled during active COVID-19.

The V and J genes are TRBV7-9 and TRBJ2-5, with 12 bases aligning to TRBD1. V lost 5 bases, J lost 4 bases, and 5 bases stayed unmatched. The germline CDR1 and CDR2 sequences are SEHNR and FQNEAQ (reference sequence). CDR3 length: 15 residues. In DNA, the CDR3 is TGTGCCAGCAGCGCCCCGGGACAGGGGGCAGAGACCCAGTACTTC. It specifies CASSAPGQGAETQYF.

This chain links TRBV18 with TRBJ1-3; D is possibly TRBD1 (6 bases). Germline V gene sequence: CDR1 KGHSH, CDR2 LQKENI. Trimming took 5 bases from V and 0 from J, leaving 14 bases between them. There are 16 residues in the CDR3. CDR3 amino acids: CASSEIGTNSGNTIYF. DNA of the CDR3: TGTGCCAGCTCAGAGATCGGGACAAACTCTGGAAACACCATATATTTT.

The chain combines TRBV12-3 or TRBV12-4 with TRBJ2-3; a weak D match, TRBD2 (6 bases). V gave up 0 bases and J gave up 5 bases, with 6 bases separating them. The CDR3 has 13 amino acids. The CDR3 DNA is TGTGCCAGCAGTTTAGCGGGGGGAGATACGCAGTATTTT. Translation: CASSLAGGDTQYF.

The CDR3, as DNA: TGTGCCAGCAGTTTCTCAGGGGGCGCGTGGGGGGCCAACGTCCTGACTTTC. Translating it yields CASSFSGGAWGANVLTF. V and J are TRBV6-2 or TRBV6-3 and TRBJ2-6; 8 bases agree with TRBD1. The CDR3 is made up of 17 amino acids. Unmatched junction bases numbered 9, after V lost 4 bases and J lost 4 bases. Germline CDR1 and CDR2: MNHEY and SVGEGT.

The rearrangement joins TRBV5-4 to TRBJ2-7; 14 bases are shared with TRBD2. V lost 3 bases and J lost 7; bases outside the gene matches: 3. CDR3 length equals 14 residues. Germline V gives CDR1 SGHNT, CDR2 YYREEE (reference sequence). The CDR3 is CASSSRTSGREQYF. The CDR3 DNA follows: TGTGCCAGCAGCTCGCGGACTAGCGGGAGGGAGCAGTACTTC.

V is TRBV21-1 and J is TRBJ1-2; TRBD1 is the table's D call and was not checked against the DNA. TRBV21-1 is tagged as a pseudogene. The CDR3 is 16 amino acids. CDR3 sequence: CASSNDHREGNGGYTF. Here the CDR3 DNA reads TGTGCCAGCAGCAACGACCACAGGGAAGGAAATGGTGGCTACACCTTC.

The chain carries TRBV7-2 and TRBJ2-1; 7 bases are a match to TRBD2. Germline assignment: CDR1 SGHTA and CDR2 FQGNSA. V shed 1 base, J shed 6 bases, and the junction held 9 bases outside the gene matches. CDR3 length equals 16 residues. The CDR3 sequence is CASSLGAGLGPNEQFF. In nucleotides, the CDR3 is TGTGCCAGCAGCTTAGGGGCAGGACTAGGCCCCAATGAGCAGTTCTTC.

The chain is built from TRBV18 and TRBJ1-1; 8 positions match TRBD1. The ends lost 6 bases at V and 5 bases at J; junction bases unmatched: 8. The CDR3 extends over 14 amino acids. Looked up from germline, CDR1 is KGHSH and CDR2 is LQKENI. The CDR3 DNA follows: TGTGCCAGCTCGCTTCAGGGGGCGAGGACTGAAGCTTTCTTT. Protein product: CASSLQGARTEAFF.

On this clone: A junction end diverges from the germline sequence, so it may reflect a read error. The rearrangement joins TRBV5-1 to TRBJ2-6; 7 bases align to TRBD2. Germline loops: CDR1 SGHRS, CDR2 YFSETQ. The CDR3 extends over 17 amino acids. The chain's CDR3 is CASSLSGTPSVANVLTF. Here the CDR3 DNA reads TGCGCCAGCAGCTTAAGCGGGACCCCTTCTGTGGCCAACGTCCTGACTTTC.

This sequence joins TRBV18 and TRBJ1-2; possible D gene TRBD1, 6 bases. This CDR3 has 14 residues. Looked up from germline, CDR1 is KGHSH and CDR2 is LQKENI. V lost 5 bases and J 4 bases, leaving 14 bases between the germline ends. The CDR3 loop reads CASSEDSRGYGYTF. The CDR3 region has the DNA TGTGCCAGCTCAGAGGACAGTCGGGGCTATGGCTACACCTTC.

This rearrangement joins TRBV18 to TRBJ2-4; 11 nucleotides line up with TRBD1. CDR3 size: 14 residues. V lost 6 bases, J lost 9 bases, and 7 bases stayed unmatched. Germline values: CDR1 KGHSH, CDR2 LQKENI. CDR3 bases: TGTGCCAGCTCCCCAGGGACAGGGGGAAGCATTCAGTACTTC. This sequence encodes CASSPGTGGSIQYF.

V and J are TRBV3-1 (or the pseudogene TRBV3-2) and TRBJ2-5; TRBD1 matches at 7 bases. The germline CDR1 and CDR2 sequences are LGHDT and YNNKEL (reference sequence). The junction had 8 bases not matched to a gene; V was cut back by 0 bases and J by 4 bases. The CDR3 covers 16 residues. This chain's CDR3 is CASSQDFRGFRETQYF. In DNA, the CDR3 is TGTGCCAGCAGCCAAGATTTCAGGGGGTTTCGAGAGACCCAGTACTTC.

The V call is TRBV18, the J call TRBJ2-1, with D possibly matching TRBD2 (5 bases). Germline lookup yields CDR1 KGHSH and CDR2 LQKENI. CDR3 size: 17 residues. Trimming stripped 0 bases from V and 0 bases from J, with 12 bases between. The CDR3 loop is CASSPPNSANSYNEQFF. CDR3 DNA sequence: TGTGCCAGCTCACCACCAAATAGCGCAAACTCCTACAATGAGCAGTTCTTC.